These T cell receptor beta chains were read from a single sample in a study of blood T cell repertoires in COVID-19. Profiling relied on immunoSEQ multiplex PCR, and the TCRdb table lists in-frame clones only, not all of them. The sample has more than 100,000 clones, about 91% seen once. The sample was peripheral blood. Every receptor here comes from a human donor in a cohort sampled during active COVID-19. Each CDR3 is given with its conserved first and last residue. A D gene is named only where the DNA matches it firmly. The size field is filled for only some rows; it gives once, few, many or a size class.

j_call d_call v_call clone_size cdr3_nt cdr3_aa
TRBJ1-4 TRBD1 TRBV2 . TGTGCCAGCAGTCAGGACAGGCCCCTAACTAATGAAAAACTGTTTTTT CASSQDRPLTNEKLFF
TRBJ1-1 . TRBV6-4 . TGTGCCAGCAGTGACTACCCCGCGGGTACTGAAGCTTTCTTT CASSDYPAGTEAFF
TRBJ2-2 TRBD1 TRBV19 . TGTGCCAGTAGTGGGACAGTGAACACCGGGGAGCTGTTTTTT CASSGTVNTGELFF
TRBJ2-7 TRBD1 TRBV5-4 . TGTGCCAGCAGCTTGGAACAGGGGGCAGGGGAGCAGTACTTC CASSLEQGAGEQYF
TRBJ2-7 . TRBV7-2 . TGTGCCAGCAGTTCTACAGGGTTCCACGAGCAGTACTTC CASSSTGFHEQYF
TRBJ2-7 TRBD2 TRBV13 . TGTGCCAGCAGCTCCGGACTAGCGGGATTATACGAGCAGTACTTC CASSSGLAGLYEQYF
TRBJ1-3 . TRBV30 . TGTGCCTGGAGTCAGGGAAACACCATATATTTT CAWSQGNTIYF
TRBJ1-6 . TRBV18 . TGTGCCAGCTCACCACTCACCACCCAGACGGGTTATGCGAATAATTCACCCCTCCACTTT CASSPLTTQTGYANNSPLHF
TRBJ2-1 . TRBV7-2 . TGTGCCAGCAGCTTCAACCGGGACAATGAGCAGTTCTTC CASSFNRDNEQFF
TRBJ2-2 TRBD2 TRBV11-3 . TGTGCCAGCAGCTTAGGCGCTGAGCGGGAGGGGTGGAACGGGGAGCTGTTTTTT CASSLGAEREGWNGELFF
TRBJ1-1 . TRBV15 . TGTGCCACCAGCAGAGGTACGGTTAAAGGACAGATTAACACTGAAGCTTTCTTT CATSRGTVKGQINTEAFF
TRBJ2-5 . TRBV3-1/TRBV3-2 . TGTGCCAGCAGCCAAGCTGTGGTTGCCGGGAACAGAAAAGAGACCCAGTACTTC CASSQAVVAGNRKETQYF
TRBJ2-7 . TRBV6-5 . TGTGCCGGCGCGTGGGGCTTAAACTACGAGCAGTACTTC CAGAWGLNYEQYF
TRBJ2-7 TRBD2 TRBV7-2 . TGTGCCAGCCGCCTGGCTAGCGGGAGCTCCTACGAGCAGTACTTC CASRLASGSSYEQYF
TRBJ1-4 . TRBV11-2 . TGTGCCAGCAGCTTAGAACTGGGGCAGAATGAAAAACTGTTTTTT CASSLELGQNEKLFF
TRBJ1-3 . TRBV11-2 once TGTGCCAGCAGCTTAGTAGACACCATATATTTT CASSLVDTIYF
TRBJ1-1 . TRBV11-2 . TGTGCCAGCAGGGCGAGGAATCCCGGACTCATGAACACTGAAGCTTTCTTT CASRARNPGLMNTEAFF
TRBJ2-7 . TRBV4-1 . TGCGCCAGCAGCCTCCCGGGACTGGCGAACTACGAGCAGTACTTC CASSLPGLANYEQYF
TRBJ1-1 TRBD1 TRBV9 . TGTGCCAGCAGCGAGGGGACAGGTTCGAACACTGAAGCTTTCTTT CASSEGTGSNTEAFF
TRBJ1-1 . TRBV30 . TGTGCCTGGAGTGGGGCCGTTATGAACACTGAAGCTTTCTTT CAWSGAVMNTEAFF
TRBJ2-7 TRBD1 TRBV3-1/TRBV3-2 . TGTGCCAGCAGCCTCAGGACAGGGGGCGGCGAGCAGTACTTC CASSLRTGGGEQYF
TRBJ2-1 . TRBV3-1/TRBV3-2 . TGTGCCAGCAGCCATACGGGAGTAGGCAATGAGCAGTTCTTC CASSHTGVGNEQFF
TRBJ1-1 . TRBV3-1/TRBV3-2 few TGTGCCAGCAGCCAAGATTGGGGGCCCGAGACTGAAGCTTTCTTT CASSQDWGPETEAFF
TRBJ2-3 . TRBV28 . TGTGCCAGCAAATGGCATAGCGCAACAGATACGCAGTATTTT CASKWHSATDTQYF
TRBJ1-5 TRBD1 TRBV28 few TGTGCCAGCAGGGGGGACAGGGTGTCCAATCAGCCCCAGCATTTT CASRGDRVSNQPQHF
TRBJ2-4 TRBD1 TRBV9 . TGTGCCAGCAGCGTAGGACAGGGCCCTGCCGTTCAGTACTTC CASSVGQGPAVQYF
TRBJ1-2 . TRBV19 . TGTGCCAGTACCCGGCCCATCCCCTACAGGGACTATGGCTACACCTTC CASTRPIPYRDYGYTF
TRBJ2-7 . TRBV5-1 . TGCGCCAGCAGCTTAGAGCCACCCTACGAGCAGTACTTC CASSLEPPYEQYF
TRBJ2-3 TRBD1 TRBV6-6 . TGTGCCAGCAGTTATCAGGGACAGATCACAGATACGCAGTATTTT CASSYQGQITDTQYF
TRBJ2-5 . TRBV30 . TGTGCCTGGAGTGTAGTTACTGGGGCCCTCGGAACCCAGTACTTC CAWSVVTGALGTQYF
TRBJ2-3 TRBD1 TRBV11-3 . TGTGCCAGCAGCCCCGACAGGGGGCCGGATACGCAGTATTTT CASSPDRGPDTQYF
TRBJ2-3 TRBD2 TRBV3-1/TRBV3-2 . TGTGCCAGCAGCCAAGGGGAGGGCGTTACGCAGTATTTT CASSQGEGVTQYF
TRBJ1-2 TRBD1 TRBV6-5 . TGTGCCAGCTCCTATACGGGGCAGGGGGGTGGCTACACCTTC CASSYTGQGGGYTF
TRBJ1-6 . TRBV4-3 . TGCGCCAGCAGCCAAGATCTGATCCAAACGGGAGCACCCCTCCACTTT CASSQDLIQTGAPLHF
TRBJ2-7 . TRBV6-5 . TGTGCCAGCAGAATGACAGCGTCCTACGAGCAGTACTTC CASRMTASYEQYF
TRBJ1-4 . TRBV6-9 . TGTGCCAGCGGGAGGGTAGGGAGAAATGAAAAACTGTTTTTT CASGRVGRNEKLFF
TRBJ1-2 TRBD1 TRBV18 . TGTGCCAGCTCACCGACAGCGGGACAGGGCTATGGCTACACCTTC CASSPTAGQGYGYTF
TRBJ1-2 . TRBV11-2 . TGTGCCAGCAGCTTGGCTTCCTATGGCTACACCTTC CASSLASYGYTF
TRBJ2-4 . TRBV5-1 . TGCGCCAGCAGCAGAGCCGTTCAGGGGAACATTCAGTACTTC CASSRAVQGNIQYF
TRBJ1-2 . TRBV3-1/TRBV3-2 . TGTGCCAGCAGCAGCACAGGGTTCTATGGCTACACCTTC CASSSTGFYGYTF
TRBJ1-1 . TRBV7-3 . TGTGCCAGCAGCCCCCAGGGCGGTCTAGGGACTGAAGCTTTCTTT CASSPQGGLGTEAFF
TRBJ2-1 . TRBV11-2 . TGTGCCAGCAGCTTAGATCGAGGGTTCGGAGAACCAGGATATAATGAGCAGTTCTTC CASSLDRGFGEPGYNEQFF
TRBJ2-3 TRBD2 TRBV10-1 . TGCGCCAGCAGTGAAGGGACTAGCGGGGGAGATACGCAGTATTTT CASSEGTSGGDTQYF
TRBJ1-1 . TRBV24-1 . TGTGCCACCAGGGGGAGGATCGCCACTGAAGCTTTCTTT CATRGRIATEAFF
TRBJ2-7 TRBD2 TRBV7-9 . TGTGCCAGCAGCCCAGGACTAGCGGGAGAGGTGTACGAGCAGTACTTC CASSPGLAGEVYEQYF
TRBJ1-1 TRBD1 TRBV6-5 . TGTGCCAATCCAGGGGGGAGAACTGAAGCTTTCTTT CANPGGRTEAFF
TRBJ2-1 . TRBV11-3 . TGTGCCAGCAGCGCGAAACCGGGATTAAACAATGAGCAGTTCTTC CASSAKPGLNNEQFF
TRBJ2-4 . TRBV13 . TGTGCCAGCAGCTCCCCCGCGGATCCCAAAAACATTCAGTACTTC CASSSPADPKNIQYF
TRBJ2-2 TRBD1 TRBV5-1 . TGCGCCAGCAGCTTGGTAACAGGGGACACCGGGGAGCTGTTTTTT CASSLVTGDTGELFF
TRBJ2-7 . TRBV6-2/TRBV6-3 few TGTGCCAGCAGTTCGGTTGTGGTCCACGAGCAGTACTTC CASSSVVVHEQYF